These 32 T cell receptor beta chains share one sample of origin, sequenced in a study of neurological immune-mediated disorders. One entry per CDR3 protein, called by TCRdb with MiXCR from the 5' RACE reads. The sample contains over 15,000 distinct CDR3 sequences, about 20% of which appear only once. The sample was PBMCs. The receptors here all came from a middle-aged man in good health.

J is TRBJ2-7 and V is TRBV7-2, with D possibly being TRBD1 or TRBD2 (5 bases each). CDR3 length: 13 amino acids. From germline, CDR1 is SGHTA and CDR2 FQGNSA. Trimming removed 1 base at V and 11 bases at J, with 15 bases between. The CDR3 nucleotides read TGTGCCAGCAGCTTAGATCCGGGGCTGAAGGAGTACTTC. Translation gives CASSLDPGLKEYF.

The sample holds many counts of this clonotype. The chain uses TRBV5-1 and TRBJ2-5, with unresolved D. CDR1 is SGHRS, CDR2 YFSETQ, per germline. V lost 0 bases and J lost 1, with 7 bases in between. The CDR3 consists of 14 residues. The CDR3 sequence: CASSLVILQETQYF. DNA of the CDR3: TGCGCCAGCAGCTTGGTAATTCTCCAAGAGACCCAGTACTTC.

In its sample, this clonotype was seen many times. V usage is TRBV28 and J usage is TRBJ2-3; tentative D call: TRBD1 (6 bases). Trimming shortened V by 7 bases and J by 5 bases, and 13 bases separated the two germline ends. This CDR3 comprises 13 residues. In germline, CDR1 is MDHEN, CDR2 SYDVKM. The CDR3 protein is CASITQGRDTQYF. The CDR3, as DNA: TGTGCCAGCATAACTCAGGGGCGAGATACGCAGTATTTT.

This clonotype came up many times. V is TRBV7-9 and J is TRBJ2-7; D might be TRBD1 (7 bases). Germline assignment: CDR1 SEHNR and CDR2 FQNEAQ (reference sequence). V was trimmed by 7 bases and J by 3 bases, leaving 19 bases between them. The CDR3 is made up of 15 amino acids. Written as DNA, the CDR3 is TGTGCCAGCACCCTGGGGCAGGGGGGCCTCTACGAGCAGTACTTC. Protein sequence: CASTLGQGGLYEQYF.

In this sample, this clonotype turned up many times. The chain couples TRBV20-1 to TRBJ2-7, with 8 bases fitting TRBD2. Germline CDR1 and CDR2: DFQATT and SNEGSKA (reference sequence). V trimming: 5 bases; J trimming: 3 bases; junction bases outside the gene matches: 6. The CDR3 contains 13 residues. The CDR3 bases are TGCAGTGCTGTAGCGAGCGGGGGCTACGAGCAGTACTTC. This sequence encodes CSAVASGGYEQYF.

This clonotype was detected ten times or more. This chain uses TRBV3-1 with TRBJ2-2, with 9 bases fitting TRBD1. Germline CDR1 reads LGHDT; CDR2 reads YNNKEL (reference sequence). V was clipped by 5 bases and J by 5 bases; unmatched bases: 9. The length of the CDR3 is 16 residues. CDR3 protein: CASSAHRGLGTGELFF. In nucleotides, the CDR3 is TGTGCCAGCAGCGCGCACAGGGGGCTTGGGACCGGGGAGCTGTTTTTT.

This clonotype was observed a handful of times. The chain combines TRBV12-3 or TRBV12-4 with TRBJ2-7, with D perhaps TRBD2 (6 bases). V was cut by 3 bases and J by 6 bases, with 27 bases left in between. The CDR3 extends over 18 amino acids. CDR3 residues: CASSFFGFNLGRSGEQYF. CDR3 coding DNA: TGTGCCAGCAGTTTTTTCGGGTTTAACCTCGGGAGAAGCGGCGAGCAGTACTTC.

Relative to its sample, this clonotype is medium-sized. This rearrangement joins TRBV5-1 to TRBJ1-1; weak D call: TRBD1 (5 bases). The CDR3 length is 14 residues. Germline values: CDR1 SGHRS, CDR2 YFSETQ. V dropped 2 bases and J dropped 1 base, with 9 bases sitting between them. The CDR3 DNA reads TGCGCCAGCAGCTTCGGCAGGGCGAACACTGAAGCTTTCTTT. It specifies CASSFGRANTEAFF.

This clonotype came up many times. This chain joins TRBV7-3 and TRBJ2-1; D uncertain. The CDR3 has 14 residues. In germline, CDR1 is SGHTA, CDR2 FQGTGA. Trimming took off 4 bases at V and 6 bases at J, with 13 bases between the two ends. CDR3 nucleotides: TGTGCCAGCAGCTCCGGGTCCCCCCCCAATGAGCAGTTCTTC. Protein sequence: CASSSGSPPNEQFF. The full variable domain, rest sourced from reference TRBV7-3 and TRBJ2-1, is GAGVSQTPSNKVTEKGKYVELRCDPISGHTALYWYRQSLGQGPEFLIYFQGTGAADDSGLPNDRFFAVRPEGSVSTLKIQRTERGDSAVYLCASSSGSPPNEQFFGPGTRLTVL.

This clonotype was counted ten times or more. The chain couples TRBV6-6 to TRBJ2-1; 12 bases match TRBD2. The CDR3 length is 15 residues. Germline-derived CDR1 and CDR2 are MNHNY and SVGAGI (reference sequence). The V segment lost 3 bases and the J segment 8 bases; nucleotides outside the gene matches: 5. The CDR3 region is CASSYLAGGPHEQFF. DNA for the CDR3: TGTGCCAGCAGTTATCTAGCGGGAGGGCCACATGAGCAGTTCTTC.

This clonotype appeared many times. The chain is built from TRBV20-1 and TRBJ2-3; TRBD1 matches at 7 bases. Germline loops: CDR1 DFQATT, CDR2 SNEGSKA (reference sequence). V was pared by 5 bases and J by 3 bases, with 8 bases of the junction left unmatched. CDR3 length equals 14 residues. The CDR3 is CSAETGLGTDTQYF. The DNA of the CDR3 is TGCAGTGCTGAGACAGGGCTGGGGACAGATACGCAGTATTTT.

Many counts were recorded for this clonotype. V is TRBV6-6 and J is TRBJ2-7, with D maybe TRBD2 (5 bases). Trimming took off 6 bases at V and 6 bases at J, with 21 bases between the two ends. This CDR3 comprises 15 residues. Germline V CDR1 and CDR2: MNHNY, SVGAGI (reference sequence). CDR3 nucleotide sequence: TGTGCCAGCAGCCACGACGGGATTCGTCCGGTCGAGCAGTACTTC. Its translation is CASSHDGIRPVEQYF.

This clonotype occurred many times. CDR3 coding DNA: TGTGCCAGCAGTTTCGCAGGGGGCCATGGCTACACCTTC. This sequence encodes CASSFAGGHGYTF. The V gene is TRBV27, the J gene TRBJ1-2; 8 nucleotides match TRBD1. V shed 3 bases, J shed 6 bases, and the junction held 3 bases outside the gene matches. Germline V gives CDR1 MNHEY, CDR2 SMNVEV (reference sequence). This CDR3 contains 13 residues.

Only one count was recorded for this clonotype. The rearrangement joins TRBV14 to TRBJ2-1; D is uncertain. This CDR3 has 16 residues. V was trimmed by 8 bases and J by 1 base, leaving 18 bases between them. Germline CDR1 is SGHDN and CDR2 is FVKESK. The CDR3 is CASHRSGSKSYNEQFF. CDR3 DNA: TGTGCCAGCCACCGTTCCGGATCGAAATCCTACAATGAGCAGTTCTTC. Full variable domain (rest looked up from reference TRBV14 and TRBJ2-1): EAGVTQFPSHSVIEKGQTVTLRCDPISGHDNLYWYRRVMGKEIKFLLHFVKESKQDESGMPNNRFLAERTGGTYSTLKVQPAELEDSGVYFCASHRSGSKSYNEQFFGPGTRLTVL.

This clonotype counts as medium-sized. The gene calls are TRBV4-1 and TRBJ2-1, with 14 nucleotides matching TRBD2. The CDR3 is made up of 19 amino acids. The germline V gene has CDR1 MGHRA and CDR2 YSYEKL. V lost 2 bases, J lost 4 bases, and 10 bases stayed unmatched. CDR3 coding DNA: TGCGCCAGCAGCCAATGGACCGGGACTAGCGGGAGAATGTACAATGAGCAGTTCTTC. Its translation is CASSQWTGTSGRMYNEQFF.

This clonotype was detected many times. This chain links TRBV7-2 with TRBJ2-1; D is ambiguous. The CDR3 sequence is 12 residues long. Germline CDR1 SGHTA, CDR2 FQGNSA. The V and J ends lost 5 bases and 8 bases respectively, with 10 bases between them. The CDR3 reads CASSQTGYEQFF. The CDR3 bases are TGTGCCAGCAGCCAAACCGGATATGAGCAGTTCTTC.

This clonotype was seen many times. The chain links TRBV18 to TRBJ2-3; 7 bases line up with TRBD1. J gave up 6 bases and V 1 base, and 7 bases lay outside the gene matches. Germline-derived CDR1 and CDR2 are KGHSH and LQKENI. This CDR3 region has 15 residues. CDR3 nucleotides: TGTGCCAGCTCACCACAAGGAAGGGGGCTGGATACGCAGTATTTT. Encoded protein: CASSPQGRGLDTQYF.

The sample holds a few counts of this clonotype. This rearrangement joins TRBV19 to TRBJ1-1; 8 bases line up with TRBD1. Germline V gene lookup returns CDR1 LNHDA and CDR2 SQIVND (reference sequence). V was pared by 3 bases and J by 1 base, with 10 bases of the junction left unmatched. The CDR3 runs to 17 residues. This CDR3 reads CASSMEARGRSNTEAFF. The CDR3 bases are TGTGCCAGTAGTATGGAGGCCAGGGGGCGATCGAACACTGAAGCTTTCTTT.

This clonotype came up many times. The rearrangement links TRBV14 to TRBJ2-7, with D uncertain. This CDR3 region has 14 residues. CDR1 and CDR2 from the germline V gene are SGHDN and FVKESK. Trimming left V 1 base short and J 3 bases short, with 10 bases between. CDR3 DNA: TGTGCCAGCAGCCAAGGCAGGATAGGCTACGAGCAGTACTTC. It encodes CASSQGRIGYEQYF.

This clonotype was recorded at least ten times. V is TRBV5-1 and J is TRBJ2-1; TRBD1 matches at 8 bases. Germline lookup yields CDR1 SGHRS and CDR2 YFSETQ. The V and J ends lost 4 bases and 7 bases, in that order; junction bases with no gene match: 7. This CDR3 is 14 amino acids long. The CDR3 nucleotides are TGCGCCAGCAGCATGACAGGGGCGGGAAATGAGCAGTTCTTC. Translating gives CASSMTGAGNEQFF.

This clonotype was seen ten or more times. Written as DNA, the CDR3 is TGTGCCAGCAGTTACGCCCCGGGGGACAGGGTGAGTCAGCCCCAGCATTTT. This sequence encodes CASSYAPGDRVSQPQHF. The chain links TRBV6-2 or TRBV6-3 to TRBJ1-5; 9 bases match TRBD1. The CDR3 covers 17 residues. V shed 2 bases and J 6 bases; nucleotides not matched to a gene: 11. Germline CDR1 reads MNHEY; CDR2 reads SVGEGT.

Many counts were recorded for this clonotype. The chain links TRBV7-2 to TRBJ2-3, with TRBD2 as a possible D gene (6 bases). This CDR3 comprises 15 residues. Trimming removed 5 bases from V and 4 bases from J, with 16 bases in between. Germline CDR1 and CDR2: SGHTA and FQGNSA. CDR3 sequence: CASSIHSSGADTQYF. The CDR3, as DNA: TGTGCCAGCAGCATACACAGCTCGGGGGCAGATACGCAGTATTTT.

At least ten counts were recorded for this clonotype. The chain recombines TRBV20-1 with TRBJ1-4; 10 positions match TRBD1. This CDR3 comprises 15 residues. The J segment lost 8 bases and the V segment lost 6 bases, leaving 12 bases of the junction unmatched. The germline CDR1 and CDR2 sequences are DFQATT and SNEGSKA (reference sequence). In DNA form, the CDR3 reads TGCAGTGCCGATACCCAGGGACAGGGGTTAGAAAAACTGTTTTTT. This gives the protein CSADTQGQGLEKLFF.

The V call is TRBV9, the J call TRBJ2-3, with 11 bases fitting TRBD2. The CDR3 spans 16 residues. J lost 2 bases, V lost 4 bases, and 6 bases had no gene match. CDR1 and CDR2 (germline): SGDLS, YYNGEE. In nucleotides, the CDR3 is TGTGCCAGCAGCCCCCGACTAGCGGGACTCACAGATACGCAGTATTTT. Translated, it gives CASSPRLAGLTDTQYF.

In its sample, this clonotype was seen many times. The limits of the CDR3 on the DNA are not certain, so only TCRdb's listed CDR3 is given. The chain recombines TRBV29-1 with TRBJ2-7; TRBD2, as called in the table, went unchecked against the DNA. Germline loops: CDR1 SQVTM, CDR2 ANQGSEA. The CDR3 extends over 14 residues, inclusive of both ends. CDR3 in amino acids: CSVGAGTSGRGMYF.

This clonotype was seen many times. This chain connects TRBV20-1 to TRBJ2-1; 8 positions agree with TRBD2. The CDR3 is 14 residues long. J lost 8 bases, V lost 1 base, and 7 bases had no gene match. The germline gives CDR1 DFQATT, CDR2 SNEGSKA (reference sequence). The CDR3 nucleotides read TGCAGTGCTAGAGCGGAGCGGGAGTGGCATGAGCAGTTCTTC. Translation: CSARAEREWHEQFF.

At least ten counts were recorded for this clonotype. This sequence joins TRBV20-1 and TRBJ1-1; TRBD1 matches 10 bases. CDR3 length equals 16 residues. The germline CDR1 and CDR2 sequences are DFQATT and SNEGSKA (reference sequence). The junction had 8 bases not matched to a gene; V was cut back by 3 bases and J by 1 base. CDR3 bases: TGCAGTGCTAGGACCCGGGACAGGGGATGGAACACTGAAGCTTTCTTT. This encodes CSARTRDRGWNTEAFF.

This clonotype was recorded at least ten times. The CDR3 sequence is CASSFIAGAQEQFF. The CDR3 DNA follows: TGTGCCAGCAGTTTTATAGCGGGAGCTCAGGAGCAGTTCTTC. This sequence joins TRBV12-3 or TRBV12-4 and TRBJ2-1; TRBD2 matches 9 bases. The CDR3 length is 14 residues. Trimming cost V 3 bases and J 10 bases; bases outside gene matches: 7.

In the case of this clonotype: Compared with germline, one end of the junction differs, possibly owing to a read error. The chain has TRBV5-1 and TRBJ2-1; D is uncertain. The CDR3 has 11 amino acids. Germline V gene lookup returns CDR1 SGHRS and CDR2 YFSETQ. The DNA for the CDR3 is TGCGCTAGCAGCTTCGGTTACTCGCAGTTCTTC. Residues: CASSFGYSQFF.

The genes are TRBV20-1 and TRBJ2-7; TRBD1 is a possible D gene (5 bases). From germline, CDR1 is DFQATT and CDR2 SNEGSKA (reference sequence). The CDR3 is 14 residues long. V was clipped by 2 bases and J by 2 bases, with 13 bases between them. In DNA, the CDR3 is TGCAGTGCTAGATCTGGGGCACTCGCCTACGAGCAGTACTTC. Amino acids: CSARSGALAYEQYF.

This clonotype has ten or more counts. The chain recombines TRBV20-1 with TRBJ2-1; 9 nucleotides match TRBD2. CDR3 length: 15 amino acids. CDR1 and CDR2 from the germline V gene are DFQATT and SNEGSKA (reference sequence). The V gene end was trimmed by 6 bases and the J gene end by 7 bases; junction bases not matched to a gene: 13. The DNA for the CDR3 is TGCAGTGCAATAGCAGGAATAGCGGGAGTTAATGAGCAGTTCTTC. This encodes CSAIAGIAGVNEQFF.

This chain uses TRBV28 with TRBJ2-2, with 9 bases matching TRBD2. Germline V gives CDR1 MDHEN, CDR2 SYDVKM. CDR3 size: 16 residues. The ends lost 5 bases at V and 0 bases at J; junction bases unmatched: 4. The DNA of the CDR3 is TGTGCCAGCAGTCCAGCGGGAGGAGCGAACACCGGGGAGCTGTTTTTT. Residues: CASSPAGGANTGELFF. The complete variable domain, with remaining parts taken from reference TRBV28 and TRBJ2-2, reads DVKVTQSSRYLVKRTGEKVFLECVQDMDHENMFWYRQDPGLGLRLIYFSYDVKMKEKGDIPEGYSVSREKKERFSLILESASTNQTSMYLCASSPAGGANTGELFFGEGSRLTVL.